The 21 T cell receptor beta chains listed next were all sequenced from one sample in a study of cytomegalovirus exposure and HLA in healthy donors. The PCR had 60 Vbeta and 13 Jbeta primers. The table came from immunoSEQ multiplex PCR; TCRdb's copy has only in-frame clones and leaves some out. The sample yields more than 85,000 clones, roughly 83% seen once. Input material: PBMCs. The receptors derive from a man aged 35 to 55 in good health and CMV-seronegative.

The V gene is TRBV29-1, the J gene TRBJ2-1, with D possibly matching TRBD1 (6 bases). Per the germline V gene, CDR1 is SQVTM and CDR2 is ANQGSEA. V dropped 1 base and J dropped 0 bases, with 16 bases sitting between them. The CDR3 spans 17 residues. The DNA for the CDR3 is TGCAGCGTTGAAGTTCCGGACAGATTTTACTCCTACAATGAGCAGTTCTTC. This sequence encodes CSVEVPDRFYSYNEQFF.

V usage is TRBV5-4 and J usage is TRBJ1-4; TRBD1 matches 7 bases. Trimming took 3 bases from V and 7 from J; bases not matched to a gene: 9. The CDR3 sequence is 15 residues long. Germline assignment: CDR1 SGHNT and CDR2 YYREEE (reference sequence). The CDR3 here is CASSSDRAKFEKLFF. In DNA form, the CDR3 reads TGTGCCAGCAGCTCCGACAGGGCTAAATTTGAAAAACTGTTTTTT.

This clone was seen a few times. The rearrangement joins TRBV30 to TRBJ2-1, with 12 bases aligning to TRBD1. The CDR3 has 13 amino acids. With 6 bases clipped from V and 9 bases from J, the junction kept 6 bases outside the gene matches. CDR1 GTSNPN and CDR2 SVGIG come from the germline V gene (reference sequence). Here the CDR3 DNA reads TGTGCCTGCCCCGGGACAGGGGGCACTGAGCAGTTCTTC. This encodes CACPGTGGTEQFF. Complete variable domain (other parts from reference TRBV30 and TRBJ2-1): SQTIHQWPATLVQPVGSPLSLECTVEGTSNPNLYWYRQAAGRGLQLLFYSVGIGQISSEVPQNLSASRPQDRQFILSSKKLLLSDSGFYLCACPGTGGTEQFFGPGTRLTVL.

The V call is TRBV18, the J call TRBJ2-5; no clear D gene. The CDR3 consists of 14 residues. V lost 3 bases and J lost 4, with 12 bases in between. Germline V gene lookup returns CDR1 KGHSH and CDR2 LQKENI. DNA for the CDR3: TGTGCCAGCTCACCGCCCGGGTCCCCAGAGACCCAGTACTTC. Its protein product is CASSPPGSPETQYF. Using reference TRBV18 and TRBJ2-5 for the parts outside the CDR3, the full variable domain is NAGVMQNPRHLVRRRGQEARLRCSPMKGHSHVYWYRQLPEEGLKFMVYLQKENIIDESGMPKERFSAEFPKEGPSILRIQQVVRGDSAAYFCASSPPGSPETQYFGPGTRLLVL.

The chain combines TRBV2 with TRBJ2-1, with TRBD2 as a possible D gene (5 bases). Germline CDR1 reads SNHLY; CDR2 reads FYNNEI. The CDR3 extends over 14 amino acids. Trimming stripped 6 bases from V and 2 bases from J, with 11 bases between. Here the CDR3 DNA reads TGTGCCAGCAGCGGAGGCCGGGCCTACAATGAGCAGTTCTTC. Translated: CASSGGRAYNEQFF.

The rearrangement joins TRBV27 to TRBJ1-2; 7 bases are a match to TRBD1. Trimming at V came to 6 bases and at J to 10 bases, leaving 17 bases not matched to a gene. The CDR3 is 15 residues long. CDR1 is MNHEY, CDR2 SMNVEV, per germline (reference sequence). The CDR3 sequence: CASRTLDRRVFYYTF. The DNA of the CDR3 is TGTGCCAGCAGAACCCTGGACAGGCGAGTATTCTACTACACCTTC.

CDR3 sequence: CASSWRGTPNTEAFF. The CDR3, as DNA: TGCGCCAGCAGCTGGCGGGGGACACCTAACACTGAAGCTTTCTTT. V and J are TRBV5-1 and TRBJ1-1, with D tentatively TRBD1 (6 bases). Germline V gene sequence: CDR1 SGHRS, CDR2 YFSETQ. V was clipped by 3 bases and J by 2 bases, with 14 bases between them. The CDR3 spans 15 residues.

CDR3 nucleotides: TGTGCTAGTGGCACACAGGAGAACAATCAGCCCCAGCATTTT. Its translation: CASGTQENNQPQHF. V gene TRBV12-5 combines with J gene TRBJ1-5; a weak D match, TRBD1 (5 bases). The ends were cut back, 6 bases at V and 3 bases at J, with 12 bases in the middle. Germline V gene sequence: CDR1 LGHNT, CDR2 FRNRAP. The CDR3 totals 14 residues.

The genes are TRBV2 and TRBJ2-1; 7 positions agree with TRBD2. The V and J ends lost 6 bases and 5 bases, in that order; junction bases with no gene match: 13. This CDR3 comprises 16 residues. Germline CDR1 reads SNHLY; CDR2 reads FYNNEI. The CDR3 sequence is CASRVPSGGGHNEQFF. For the CDR3, the DNA is TGTGCCAGCAGGGTTCCGTCGGGCGGGGGACACAATGAGCAGTTCTTC. Supplemented by reference TRBV2 and TRBJ2-1, the full variable domain reads EPEVTQTPSHQVTQMGQEVILRCVPISNHLYFYWYRQILGQKVEFLVSFYNNEISEKSEIFDDQFSVERPDGSNFTLKIRSTKLEDSAMYFCASRVPSGGGHNEQFFGPGTRLTVL.

Here the CDR3 reads CASSLAVTNQETQYF. Here the CDR3 DNA reads TGTGCCAGCAGCTTAGCGGTAACAAACCAAGAGACCCAGTACTTC. The chain has TRBV7-9 and TRBJ2-5; D is uncertain. Trimming took off 0 bases at V and 0 bases at J, with 8 bases between the two ends. Per germline, CDR1 SEHNR and CDR2 FQNEAQ (reference sequence). CDR3 length: 15 residues.

This chain uses TRBV14 with TRBJ2-1; unclear D gene. V was pared by 0 bases and J by 8 bases, with 5 bases between. The CDR3 is 12 amino acids. In germline, CDR1 is SGHDN, CDR2 FVKESK. CDR3 sequence: CASSQDIDEQFF. The CDR3 DNA reads as TGTGCCAGCAGCCAAGATATAGATGAGCAGTTCTTC. The full variable domain, completed using reference TRBV14 and TRBJ2-1, is EAGVTQFPSHSVIEKGQTVTLRCDPISGHDNLYWYRRVMGKEIKFLLHFVKESKQDESGMPNNRFLAERTGGTYSTLKVQPAELEDSGVYFCASSQDIDEQFFGPGTRLTVL.

This clone has only one observation. The chain recombines TRBV9 with TRBJ2-6; weak D call: TRBD2 (5 bases). The CDR3 spans 16 residues. The ends were cut back, 0 bases at V and 4 bases at J, with 11 bases in the middle. Germline lookup yields CDR1 SGDLS and CDR2 YYNGEE. CDR3 loop: CASSVGGGPGANVLTF. For the CDR3, the DNA is TGTGCCAGCAGCGTAGGAGGAGGACCCGGGGCCAACGTCCTGACTTTC. Supplemented by reference TRBV9 and TRBJ2-6, the full variable domain reads DSGVTQTPKHLITATGQRVTLRCSPRSGDLSVYWYQQSLDQGLQFLIQYYNGEERAKGNILERFSAQQFPDLHSELNLSSLELGDSALYFCASSVGGGPGANVLTFGAGSRLTVL.

The V and J genes are TRBV19 and TRBJ1-5; the D is unclear. Germline loops: CDR1 LNHDA, CDR2 SQIVND (reference sequence). This CDR3 contains 13 residues. Trimming cost V 7 bases and J 7 bases, with 14 bases left between them. CDR3 sequence: CASTPREGQPQHF. The DNA of the CDR3 is TGTGCCAGTACCCCTAGAGAGGGACAGCCCCAGCATTTT.

In the case of this clone: The junction shows a germline mismatch at one end, possibly a read error. The rearrangement uses TRBV7-7 and TRBJ2-5; maybe TRBD1 (6 bases). There are 15 residues in the CDR3. Germline assignment: CDR1 SSHAT and CDR2 FNYEAQ (reference sequence). In DNA, the CDR3 is TGTGCTAGCAGCTTATCTGGGACACCTAAAGAGACCCAGTACTTC. Residues: CASSLSGTPKETQYF.

This chain uses TRBV4-1 with TRBJ1-1, with TRBD1 identical over 8 bases. Trimming at V came to 2 bases and at J to 7 bases, leaving 3 bases not matched to a gene. The CDR3 contains 13 residues. Germline V gives CDR1 MGHRA, CDR2 YSYEKL. The CDR3 nucleotides read TGCGCCAGCAGCCAACGGACAGGGTTTGAAGCTTTCTTT. This translates into CASSQRTGFEAFF.

This chain uses TRBV6-5 with TRBJ1-5; no clear D gene. The CDR3 covers 13 residues. V was shortened by 2 bases and J by 4 bases, with 6 bases between the two germline ends. In germline, CDR1 is MNHEY, CDR2 SVGAGI. The CDR3 loop reads CASSYRENQPQHF. The CDR3 DNA reads TGTGCCAGCAGTTACAGGGAGAATCAGCCCCAGCATTTT.

The rearrangement links TRBV5-5 to TRBJ2-2; D is possibly TRBD1 (7 bases). The CDR3 is 16 residues long. The ends were cut back, 0 bases at V and 9 bases at J, with 18 bases in the middle. Germline CDR1 is SGHKS and CDR2 is YYEKEE (reference sequence). DNA for the CDR3: TGTGCCAGCAGCTTGGGCAGGGGGGCCCTGGACCGGGAGCTGTTTTTT. This codes for CASSLGRGALDRELFF.

The CDR3 sequence is CASSLGWRTVTYEQYF. The CDR3 region has the DNA TGTGCCAGCAGCTTGGGGTGGAGGACCGTCACCTACGAGCAGTACTTC. The rearrangement joins TRBV5-5 to TRBJ2-7; weak D call: TRBD2 (5 bases). The V end lost 0 bases, the J end lost 2 bases, and 15 bases lay between the germline ends. CDR1 and CDR2 from the germline V gene are SGHKS and YYEKEE (reference sequence). The CDR3 is 16 residues long.

V and J are TRBV9 and TRBJ2-2; 7 bases match TRBD1. Germline values: CDR1 SGDLS, CDR2 YYNGEE. J lost 2 bases, V lost 1 base, and 8 bases had no gene match. The CDR3 spans 17 residues. CDR3: CASSVRDRTINTGELFF. In DNA form, the CDR3 reads TGTGCCAGCAGCGTAAGGGACAGAACTATAAACACCGGGGAGCTGTTTTTT.

V and J are TRBV7-2 and TRBJ2-1; D may be TRBD2 (8 bases). Germline CDR1 reads SGHTA; CDR2 reads FQGNSA. The V gene lost 2 bases and the J gene lost 7 bases, with 21 bases spanning the gap. CDR3 length equals 17 residues. CDR3 protein: CASSLRGPGGGGNEQFF. The CDR3 bases are TGTGCCAGCAGCTTAAGGGGGCCCGGGGGGGGTGGGAATGAGCAGTTCTTC. Using reference TRBV7-2 and TRBJ2-1 for the parts outside the CDR3, the full variable domain is GAGVSQSPSNKVTEKGKDVELRCDPISGHTALYWYRQSLGQGLEFLIYFQGNSAPDKSGLPSDRFSAERTGGSVSTLTIQRTQQEDSAVYLCASSLRGPGGGGNEQFFGPGTRLTVL.

This clone has a single count. This chain uses TRBV6-6 with TRBJ1-5; D is ambiguous. CDR3 length equals 14 residues. The germline CDR1 and CDR2 sequences are MNHNY and SVGAGI (reference sequence). V was trimmed by 3 bases and J by 5 bases, leaving 11 bases between them. As DNA, the CDR3 is TGTGCCAGCAGTTATTGGCAGGAGGATCAGCCCCAGCATTTT. Its translation: CASSYWQEDQPQHF.